This T cell receptor (beta chain) was retrieved from a study of blood T cell repertoires in COVID-19. Across the whole study: Some COVID-19 samples were acute and others convalescent; all came from the United States, Italy and Spain. Sources were T cells, B-cell-depleted T cells, or PBMCs; the material itself was cDNA or gDNA.

Methods used by the authors: Estimates of nucleated cell counts were drawn from the amplification of reference gene primers. Here immunoSEQ multiplex PCR was the method, and the copy in TCRdb shows in-frame clones only, minus some. V and J calls and clone size come straight from that table; D and trimming were deduced from the DNA. The table records about 160,000 clones, roughly four fifths of them present only once. This clone has a handful of counts. This CDR3 has 16 amino acids. The V end lost 7 bases, the J end lost 0 bases, and 18 bases lay between the germline ends. Germline V CDR1 and CDR2: LNHDA, SQIVND (reference sequence).

The receptor comes from a human donor in a cohort sampled during active COVID-19. Sequenced: peripheral blood. The chain joins TRBV19 to TRBJ1-2; D might be TRBD1 (6 bases). The CDR3 DNA is TGTGCCAGTAAGGACAGTCCCTTGTCAACTAACTATGGCTACACCTTC. Translation: CASKDSPLSTNYGYTF.